This T cell receptor beta chain was retrieved from a study of human CD8 memory T cell subsets. General study points: Chao1 estimates hinted that stem-like memory T cells outstripped precursor exhausted T cells in diversity.

Germline CDR1 DFQATT, CDR2 SNEGSKA (reference sequence). The CDR3 has 15 amino acids. In regard to this clonotype: Its specificity is unknown.

Sequencing libraries of TCR beta were made by UMI-labeled 5' RACE. TCRdb reanalyzed the 5' RACE reads and collapses them to one entry per CDR3 protein, without DNA. Its table records around 4,300 distinct CDR3 sequences. Input material: CD8+ T cells from PBMCs. The chain combines TRBV20-1 with TRBJ2-1. The TCR sequence derives from a human donor in good health. The CDR3 reads CSARDPPDLGYEQFF.